This TCR beta chain was documented in a study of cytomegalovirus exposure and HLA in healthy donors. PCR amplification relied on 60 Vbeta primers (plus 13 Jbeta primers). Libraries were prepared by immunoSEQ multiplex PCR; TCRdb keeps only in-frame clonotypes and omits some of them. The sample contains 220,000 or so clones, 70% to 85% of which appear only once. The CDR3 is 14 residues long. Trimming cost V 1 base and J 10 bases; bases outside gene matches: 9. The V gene's germline CDR1 is MDHEN and CDR2 SYDVKM. The chain combines TRBV28 with TRBJ1-2; 7 bases agree with TRBD1. The sequence came from a man aged 50 to 59 in good health and CMV-seronegative. The specimen was PBMCs. The CDR3 region is CASSLSVAGGVYTF. Written as DNA, the CDR3 is TGTGCCAGCAGTTTATCGGTAGCAGGGGGAGTCTACACCTTC.